These 27 T cell receptor beta chains share one sample of origin, sequenced in a study of control samples from healthy donors and cancer patients. Sequencing used immunoSEQ multiplex PCR; TCRdb keeps in-frame clones, though not all of them. The sample records some 80,000 clones, 85% to 95% being singletons. The sequenced material came from blood. The receptors derive from an older woman in good health.

The rearrangement links TRBV19 to TRBJ1-5, with D maybe TRBD1 (5 bases). Trimming stripped 7 bases from V and 5 bases from J, with 27 bases between. The germline V gene encodes CDR1 LNHDA and CDR2 SQIVND (reference sequence). CDR3 size: 18 residues. CDR3 sequence reads: CASTFDSISKWSHQPQHF. In DNA form, the CDR3 reads TGTGCCAGTACGTTCGACAGCATATCCAAGTGGAGCCATCAGCCCCAGCATTTT.

The CDR3 region has the DNA TGCGCCAGCAGCTTGGCTTTAGCGGGGGCAGATACGCAGTATTTT. Translation gives CASSLALAGADTQYF. The chain links TRBV5-1 to TRBJ2-3; TRBD2 matches 9 bases. This CDR3 has 15 residues. V lost 0 bases and J lost 4; bases outside the gene matches: 3. Germline V CDR1 and CDR2: SGHRS, YFSETQ.

This clone has only one observation. One end of the junction varies from germline; a read error may be responsible. The rearrangement joins TRBV7-7 to TRBJ2-1; 14 bases agree with TRBD2. The germline gives CDR1 SSHAT, CDR2 FNYEAQ (reference sequence). This CDR3 spans 14 amino acids. The CDR3 sequence: CASSPGLAGDEQFF. The CDR3 nucleotides are TGTGCTAGCAGCCCGGGACTAGCGGGAGATGAGCAGTTCTTC.

This chain links TRBV19 with TRBJ2-7; a possible D gene is TRBD1 (5 bases). Germline assignment: CDR1 LNHDA and CDR2 SQIVND (reference sequence). Between the trimmed V and J ends, which lost 10 bases and 2 bases, there was a span of 12 bases. The CDR3 consists of 12 residues. The CDR3 spells CATQGPTYEQYF. The DNA for the CDR3 is TGTGCCACTCAGGGTCCCACCTACGAGCAGTACTTC.

The chain uses TRBV5-1 and TRBJ2-7; 14 nucleotides match TRBD2. The CDR3 runs 20 residues. Per germline, CDR1 SGHRS and CDR2 YFSETQ. Losses at the gene ends were 0 bases for V and 7 bases for J; bases not matched to a gene: 18. The CDR3 sequence is CASSLAEGRTSGRPFGEQYF. CDR3 in DNA: TGCGCCAGCAGCTTGGCCGAAGGTAGGACTAGCGGGAGGCCATTTGGAGAGCAGTACTTC.

The chain is built from TRBV15 and TRBJ2-3; 9 bases align to TRBD2. CDR1 is LNHNV, CDR2 YYDKDF, per germline (reference sequence). This CDR3 contains 19 residues. Losses at the gene ends were 1 base for V and 1 base for J; bases not matched to a gene: 12. CDR3: CATSRGLVGSGSRTDTQYF. The CDR3 DNA reads TGTGCCACCAGCAGAGGCCTCGTCGGTAGCGGGAGCCGCACAGATACGCAGTATTTT.

J is TRBJ2-2 and V is TRBV9; 8 nucleotides align to TRBD1. J was trimmed by 3 bases and V by 0 bases; bases with no gene match: 4. The germline CDR1 and CDR2 sequences are SGDLS and YYNGEE. This CDR3 spans 16 amino acids. This CDR3 is CASSVGSTGDTGELFF. Written as DNA, the CDR3 is TGTGCCAGCAGCGTAGGTTCGACAGGGGACACCGGGGAGCTGTTTTTT.

The chain combines TRBV28 with TRBJ1-2; 10 nucleotides agree with TRBD1. The CDR3 is made up of 14 amino acids. V gave up 6 bases and J gave up 3 bases; unmatched junction bases: 4. The germline V gene encodes CDR1 MDHEN and CDR2 SYDVKM. The CDR3 DNA follows: TGTGCCAGCAGGAGGACAGGGGGTTACTATGGCTACACCTTC. Translating it yields CASRRTGGYYGYTF.

The V and J genes are TRBV27 and TRBJ2-1; D is perhaps TRBD1 or TRBD2 (5 bases each). The germline V and J ends were trimmed by 5 bases and 2 bases, with 19 bases remaining between them. In germline, CDR1 is MNHEY, CDR2 SMNVEV (reference sequence). The CDR3 has 17 residues. The CDR3 nucleotides read TGTGCCAGCAGTACCCCCGAGGGGAAAATCACCTACAATGAGCAGTTCTTC. It translates to CASSTPEGKITYNEQFF.

The chain is built from TRBV19 and TRBJ1-3; D possibly corresponds to TRBD1 (5 bases). CDR3 size: 12 residues. Germline assignment: CDR1 LNHDA and CDR2 SQIVND (reference sequence). V shed 8 bases and J shed 0 bases, with 5 bases lying between them. Written as DNA, the CDR3 is TGTGCCAGTCAGGGCTCTGGAAACACCATATATTTT. Protein sequence: CASQGSGNTIYF.

This chain connects TRBV10-3 to TRBJ2-3; perhaps TRBD2 as D (5 bases). V was shortened by 11 bases and J by 5 bases, with 14 bases between the two germline ends. Germline-derived CDR1 and CDR2 are ENHRY and SYGVKD. The CDR3 has 12 residues. DNA of the CDR3: TGTGCCTCCCGTGAGGGTGGAGATACGCAGTATTTT. Translating gives CASREGGDTQYF.

This rearrangement joins TRBV10-2 to TRBJ2-5; no clear D. This CDR3 spans 13 amino acids. CDR1 WSHSY and CDR2 SAAADI come from the germline V gene. V dropped 4 bases and J dropped 1 base, with 7 bases sitting between them. The DNA for the CDR3 is TGCGCCAGCAGTGGCGTGACCCAAGAGACCCAGTACTTC. This encodes CASSGVTQETQYF.

The chain employs TRBV11-2 and TRBJ2-7; D ambiguous. V lost 6 bases and J lost 5, with 14 bases in between. Germline assignment: CDR1 SGHAT and CDR2 FQNNGV. The CDR3 runs 13 residues. CDR3 sequence reads: CASRLPDGHEQYF. The CDR3 DNA reads as TGTGCCAGCAGACTCCCGGACGGCCACGAGCAGTACTTC.

The chain couples TRBV3-1 (or the pseudogene TRBV3-2) to TRBJ1-1; a possible D gene is TRBD1 (6 bases). Germline V gene lookup returns CDR1 LGHDT and CDR2 YNNKEL (reference sequence). Trimming left V 1 base short and J 4 bases short, with 13 bases between. The CDR3 spans 15 residues. The CDR3 nucleotides are TGTGCCAGCAGCCAAGGATTGCAGGGGAGCACTGAAGCTTTCTTT. Protein sequence: CASSQGLQGSTEAFF.

The rearrangement joins TRBV6-2 or TRBV6-3 to TRBJ1-2, with a weak D call TRBD1 (5 bases). The V end was cut by 2 bases, the J end by 1 base, with 11 bases between. The germline CDR1 and CDR2 sequences are MNHEY and SVGEGT. This CDR3 contains 15 residues. The chain's CDR3 is CASSYGSTDNYGYTF. CDR3 coding DNA: TGTGCCAGCAGTTACGGATCGACAGATAACTATGGCTACACCTTC.

The chain uses TRBV4-1 and TRBJ1-4; 11 bases are a match to TRBD1. The V gene end was trimmed by 4 bases and the J gene end by 7 bases; junction bases not matched to a gene: 5. The CDR3 has 15 residues. Germline CDR1 MGHRA, CDR2 YSYEKL. The chain's CDR3 is CASSRTGGGIEKLFF. CDR3 sequence (DNA): TGCGCCAGCAGCCGGACAGGGGGCGGGATTGAAAAACTGTTTTTT.

The chain links TRBV28 to TRBJ1-2; D call uncertain. The CDR3 spans 13 residues. Germline V CDR1 and CDR2: MDHEN, SYDVKM. Trimming stripped 6 bases from V and 4 bases from J, with 12 bases between. This chain's CDR3 is CASSFGRTYGYTF. The CDR3, as DNA: TGTGCCAGCAGCTTTGGGAGGACCTATGGCTACACCTTC.

Only one count was recorded for this clone. The chain joins TRBV30 to TRBJ2-1; no clear D gene. Germline V gene data show CDR1 as GTSNPN and CDR2 as SVGIG (reference sequence). The CDR3 runs 15 residues. V shed 4 bases and J shed 0 bases, with 13 bases lying between them. The CDR3 nucleotides are TGTGCCTGGATTTTCCGGGCTAGCTCCTACAATGAGCAGTTCTTC. It encodes CAWIFRASSYNEQFF.

This clone showed up just a few times. The rearrangement links TRBV28 to TRBJ1-2; D is uncertain. Germline V lookup: CDR1 MDHEN, CDR2 SYDVKM. The CDR3 length is 14 residues. Trimming cost V 5 bases and J 5 bases, with 15 bases left between them. CDR3 DNA sequence: TGTGCCAGCAGTCCCCCTGCTGGGCGGTATGGCTACACCTTC. It yields the protein CASSPPAGRYGYTF.

The J gene is TRBJ1-2, the V gene TRBV6-4; 7 bases are shared with TRBD1. Looked up from germline, CDR1 is MRHNA and CDR2 is SNTAGT. V dropped 4 bases and J dropped 5; count of bases not matched to a gene: 1. This CDR3 comprises 12 residues. CDR3 in DNA: TGTGCCAGCAGTGCAGGGGGATATGGCTACACCTTC. Translating it yields CASSAGGYGYTF.

The chain combines TRBV19 with TRBJ1-1; tentatively, D is TRBD1 (5 bases). V was clipped by 7 bases and J by 0 bases, with 21 bases between them. The CDR3 contains 17 residues. Germline V CDR1 and CDR2: LNHDA, SQIVND (reference sequence). The CDR3 DNA follows: TGTGCCAGTACAAAGGCGGGGGTGCCGGTTATGAACACTGAAGCTTTCTTT. Translating it yields CASTKAGVPVMNTEAFF.

The rearrangement joins TRBV28 to TRBJ2-7, with D maybe TRBD1 (5 bases). CDR1 and CDR2 from the germline V gene are MDHEN and SYDVKM. The V end was cut by 0 bases, the J end by 2 bases, with 11 bases between. This CDR3 is built from 15 residues. The CDR3: CASSLWQGPTYEQYF. Written as DNA, the CDR3 is TGTGCCAGCAGTTTATGGCAGGGCCCCACCTACGAGCAGTACTTC.

The chain links TRBV2 to TRBJ2-1; TRBD1 matches at 10 bases. The CDR3 extends over 15 amino acids. Unmatched junction bases numbered 4, after V lost 6 bases and J lost 2 bases. CDR1 and CDR2 from the germline V gene are SNHLY and FYNNEI. The CDR3 sequence is CASRIGTGAYNEQFF. The CDR3 bases are TGTGCCAGCAGGATCGGGACAGGGGCCTACAATGAGCAGTTCTTC.

The V gene is TRBV24-1, the J gene TRBJ2-1; D may be TRBD2 (6 bases). The CDR3 covers 12 residues. V was cut by 4 bases and J by 7 bases, with 7 bases left in between. Germline CDR1 is KGHDR and CDR2 is SFDVKD. The CDR3 loop reads CATSEGRNEQFF. The CDR3 coding sequence is TGTGCCACCAGTGAGGGGAGGAATGAGCAGTTCTTC.

This chain connects TRBV7-9 to TRBJ2-5; no definite D call. The CDR3 contains 14 residues. Germline CDR1 reads SEHNR; CDR2 reads FQNEAQ (reference sequence). V was clipped by 1 base and J by 2 bases, with 8 bases between them. CDR3 residues: CASSLGGGQETQYF. The CDR3 DNA reads as TGTGCCAGCAGCTTAGGCGGTGGACAAGAGACCCAGTACTTC.

Regarding this clone: Compared with germline, one end of the junction differs, possibly owing to a read error. This chain connects TRBV28 to TRBJ2-4, with D possibly matching TRBD1 (5 bases). This CDR3 is 13 amino acids long. The germline CDR1 and CDR2 sequences are MDHEN and SYDVKM. The CDR3 coding sequence is TGTGCCAGCGGTTTATTGCAGGGAAACATTCAGTACTTC. This translates into CASGLLQGNIQYF.

The V gene is TRBV7-2, the J gene TRBJ1-1, with 8 bases aligning to TRBD1. CDR1 is SGHTA, CDR2 FQGNSA, per germline. This CDR3 comprises 14 residues. After removal of 5 bases from V and 2 bases from J, the junction contained 4 bases not matched to a gene. The CDR3 DNA reads as TGTGCCAGCAGCACACAGGGGGGAAACACTGAAGCTTTCTTT. It yields the protein CASSTQGGNTEAFF.